Shown below are 21 T cell receptor beta chains from a single sample sequenced in a study of cytomegalovirus exposure and HLA in healthy donors. The primer mix had 60 Vbeta and 13 Jbeta primers. TCRdb keeps only in-frame clones here, not all; method: immunoSEQ multiplex PCR. Its clone listing holds about 160,000 clones. The sequenced sample consisted of PBMCs. The receptors were gathered from an older woman in good health and CMV-seronegative.

The chain uses TRBV12-5 and TRBJ1-5, with a weak D call TRBD1 (6 bases). The CDR3 is made up of 14 amino acids. The V and J ends lost 3 bases and 6 bases respectively, with 12 bases between them. The V gene's germline CDR1 is LGHNT and CDR2 FRNRAP. The CDR3: CASGFAGVTQPQHF. CDR3 bases: TGTGCTAGTGGTTTTGCAGGGGTCACTCAGCCCCAGCATTTT.

A word on this clone: The sample holds other DNA sequences that translate to the same CDR3. The J gene is TRBJ2-7, the V gene TRBV6-5; no definite D call. CDR3 length equals 11 residues. The V gene lost 4 bases and the J gene lost 3 bases, with 4 bases spanning the gap. Germline CDR1 is MNHEY and CDR2 is SVGAGI. CDR3 nucleotides: TGTGCCAGCAGTTCCTACTACGAGCAGTACTTC. It codes for CASSSYYEQYF.

The V and J genes are TRBV7-3 and TRBJ1-2, with D tentatively TRBD1 (5 bases). The V gene's germline CDR1 is SGHTA and CDR2 FQGTGA. CDR3 length: 15 amino acids. V lost 2 bases and J lost 0, with 10 bases in between. The CDR3 DNA follows: TGTGCCAGCAGCTTAGGGGGGACCACTAACTATGGCTACACCTTC. Translation gives CASSLGGTTNYGYTF.

This chain joins TRBV25-1 and TRBJ2-7, with 8 bases that match TRBD1. Looked up from germline, CDR1 is MGHDK and CDR2 is SYGVNS. After removal of 4 bases from V and 9 bases from J, the junction contained 11 bases not matched to a gene. The CDR3 sequence is 14 residues long. As DNA, the CDR3 is TGTGCCAGCAGTGCCCGGTATGGAGGGACAGGGCAGTACTTC. It translates to CASSARYGGTGQYF.

The chain is built from TRBV2 and TRBJ2-5; perhaps TRBD2 as D (6 bases). This CDR3 is built from 11 residues. Trimming shortened V by 9 bases and J by 3 bases, and 8 bases separated the two germline ends. Germline V CDR1 and CDR2: SNHLY, FYNNEI. CDR3 sequence: CASRREETQYF. In DNA form, the CDR3 reads TGTGCCAGTCGGAGGGAAGAGACCCAGTACTTC.

V and J are TRBV7-6 and TRBJ2-1, with TRBD2 identical over 11 bases. This CDR3 has 20 amino acids. From germline, CDR1 is SGHVS and CDR2 FNYEAQ. V lost 3 bases and J lost 1; bases outside the gene matches: 14. The CDR3, as DNA: TGTGCCAGCAGCTTGCGGCGCCCTGATAGCGGGAGGGCTTCCTACAATGAGCAGTTCTTC. Translation: CASSLRRPDSGRASYNEQFF.

V and J are TRBV7-9 and TRBJ2-6, with 7 bases identical to TRBD2. The junction had 13 bases not matched to a gene; V was cut back by 7 bases and J by 1 base. CDR3 length equals 18 residues. Germline V lookup: CDR1 SEHNR, CDR2 FQNEAQ (reference sequence). The CDR3 sequence: CASILGGVVRSGANVLTF. The CDR3 nucleotides read TGTGCCAGCATTCTTGGGGGGGTGGTCCGATCTGGGGCCAACGTCCTGACTTTC.

The J gene is TRBJ2-2, the V gene TRBV5-1, with 10 bases matching TRBD2. The CDR3 runs 15 residues. V lost 2 bases and J lost 6; bases outside the gene matches: 4. Germline CDR1 and CDR2: SGHRS and YFSETQ. The CDR3 spells CASSFSLAGAGELFF. The CDR3 DNA follows: TGCGCCAGCAGCTTCTCGCTAGCGGGAGCCGGGGAGCTGTTTTTT.

V is TRBV27 and J is TRBJ2-1, with D perhaps TRBD2 (6 bases). This CDR3 spans 15 amino acids. V was trimmed by 6 bases and J by 8 bases, leaving 20 bases between them. Germline V gene data show CDR1 as MNHEY and CDR2 as SMNVEV (reference sequence). The CDR3 coding sequence is TGTGCCAGCAGCTCCGCCGGGCGGGAAGGGTATGAGCAGTTCTTC. It translates to CASSSAGREGYEQFF.

The chain has TRBV5-1 and TRBJ2-7, with 10 positions matching TRBD1. CDR3 length: 14 residues. The V segment lost 3 bases and the J segment 6 bases; nucleotides outside the gene matches: 6. From germline, CDR1 is SGHRS and CDR2 YFSETQ. CDR3 region: CASSSRTGGGEQYF. CDR3 coding DNA: TGCGCCAGCAGCTCCCGGACAGGGGGAGGCGAGCAGTACTTC.

The V and J genes are TRBV19 and TRBJ1-5; D is possibly TRBD1 (6 bases). CDR3 length equals 15 residues. Germline CDR1 reads LNHDA; CDR2 reads SQIVND (reference sequence). Trimming cost V 6 bases and J 0 bases, with 12 bases left between them. CDR3 nucleotide sequence: TGTGCCAGTAGGCAGGGGACATTTAGCAATCAGCCCCAGCATTTT. This gives the protein CASRQGTFSNQPQHF. The full variable domain, with the rest looked up from reference TRBV19 and TRBJ1-5, is DGGITQSPKYLFRKEGQNVTLSCEQNLNHDAMYWYRQDPGQGLRLIYYSQIVNDFQKGDIAEGYSVSREKKESFPLTVTSAQKNPTAFYLCASRQGTFSNQPQHFGDGTRLSIL.

This rearrangement joins TRBV9 to TRBJ1-3, with D hard to call. Trimming removed 3 bases from V and 4 bases from J, with 8 bases in between. Germline-derived CDR1 and CDR2 are SGDLS and YYNGEE. The CDR3 totals 13 residues. The CDR3 nucleotides are TGTGCCAGCAGCGCGGTCCCCGGAAACACCATATATTTT. Amino acids: CASSAVPGNTIYF.

This rearrangement joins TRBV19 to TRBJ2-7; no firm D call. Germline V lookup: CDR1 LNHDA, CDR2 SQIVND (reference sequence). Trimming took 3 bases from V and 2 from J, leaving 11 bases between them. The length of the CDR3 is 14 residues. As DNA, the CDR3 is TGTGCCAGTAGTATGGCAATTGTTACCTACGAGCAGTACTTC. Amino acids: CASSMAIVTYEQYF. Variable domain in full (rest from reference TRBV19 and TRBJ2-7): DGGITQSPKYLFRKEGQNVTLSCEQNLNHDAMYWYRQDPGQGLRLIYYSQIVNDFQKGDIAEGYSVSREKKESFPLTVTSAQKNPTAFYLCASSMAIVTYEQYFGPGTRLTVT.

In the case of this clone: A junction boundary mismatches the germline segment, possibly from a read error. The chain joins TRBV2 to TRBJ2-5; 7 bases are a match to TRBD2. The CDR3 totals 9 residues. Germline lookup yields CDR1 SNHLY and CDR2 FYNNEI. The CDR3 DNA reads TGTGCCGCCGGGGGGACCCGGTACTTC. Translating gives CAAGGTRYF.

This chain joins TRBV25-1 and TRBJ1-5; perhaps TRBD1 as D (6 bases). The CDR3 extends over 12 amino acids. The V end was cut by 6 bases, the J end by 8 bases, with 11 bases between. Germline V gene sequence: CDR1 MGHDK, CDR2 SYGVNS. The CDR3 loop reads CASSGGAEPQHF. The CDR3 DNA reads TGTGCCAGCAGCGGGGGGGCCGAGCCCCAGCATTTT. The full variable domain, rest sourced from reference TRBV25-1 and TRBJ1-5, is EADIYQTPRYLVIGTGKKITLECSQTMGHDKMYWYQQDPGMELHLIHYSYGVNSTEKGDLSSESTVSRIRTEHFPLTLESARPSHTSQYLCASSGGAEPQHFGDGTRLSIL.

The genes are TRBV9 and TRBJ2-1; 12 bases fit TRBD2. With 1 base clipped from V and 5 bases from J, the junction kept 4 bases outside the gene matches. The CDR3 spans 16 residues. Looked up from germline, CDR1 is SGDLS and CDR2 is YYNGEE. The CDR3 coding sequence is TGTGCCAGCAGCGTATCTAGCGGGAGGGCCCACAATGAGCAGTTCTTC. Encoded protein: CASSVSSGRAHNEQFF.

The V gene is TRBV19, the J gene TRBJ1-1; TRBD1 agrees at 11 bases. The CDR3 is 16 amino acids. Trimming took 6 bases from V and 4 from J; bases not matched to a gene: 10. The germline V gene encodes CDR1 LNHDA and CDR2 SQIVND (reference sequence). The CDR3: CASRIGTGGGGTEAFF. The CDR3 DNA is TGTGCCAGTAGGATTGGGACAGGGGGTGGTGGCACTGAAGCTTTCTTT.

The J gene is TRBJ2-1, the V gene TRBV11-2; D is uncertain. The CDR3 spans 14 residues. Germline lookup yields CDR1 SGHAT and CDR2 FQNNGV. Trimming cost V 4 bases and J 2 bases, with 9 bases left between them. CDR3 nucleotides: TGTGCCAGCAGCTCCTCTTCCCCCTACAATGAGCAGTTCTTC. Translation: CASSSSSPYNEQFF.

The rearrangement links TRBV27 to TRBJ2-1; D is perhaps TRBD1 (6 bases). The CDR3 is made up of 12 amino acids. Trimming pared 1 base from V and 8 bases from J, leaving 6 bases between. From germline, CDR1 is MNHEY and CDR2 SMNVEV (reference sequence). CDR3 in DNA: TGTGCCAGCAGTTTATGGGGGCATGAGCAGTTCTTC. It encodes CASSLWGHEQFF.

This chain links TRBV12-5 with TRBJ1-5; tentatively, D is TRBD1 (5 bases). The CDR3 totals 13 residues. Between the trimmed V and J ends, which lost 4 bases and 6 bases, there was a span of 10 bases. Germline V CDR1 and CDR2: LGHNT, FRNRAP. CDR3: CASGYSGTQPQHF. DNA for the CDR3: TGTGCTAGTGGTTATAGCGGGACTCAGCCCCAGCATTTT.

V is TRBV5-1 and J is TRBJ2-7, with a weak D call TRBD2 (6 bases). CDR1 is SGHRS and CDR2 is YFSETQ in the germline V gene. There are 14 residues in the CDR3. Trimming shortened V by 0 bases and J by 2 bases, and 9 bases separated the two germline ends. CDR3 in DNA: TGCGCCAGCAGCTTGGATTGGGGGGCCTACGAGCAGTACTTC. This gives the protein CASSLDWGAYEQYF.